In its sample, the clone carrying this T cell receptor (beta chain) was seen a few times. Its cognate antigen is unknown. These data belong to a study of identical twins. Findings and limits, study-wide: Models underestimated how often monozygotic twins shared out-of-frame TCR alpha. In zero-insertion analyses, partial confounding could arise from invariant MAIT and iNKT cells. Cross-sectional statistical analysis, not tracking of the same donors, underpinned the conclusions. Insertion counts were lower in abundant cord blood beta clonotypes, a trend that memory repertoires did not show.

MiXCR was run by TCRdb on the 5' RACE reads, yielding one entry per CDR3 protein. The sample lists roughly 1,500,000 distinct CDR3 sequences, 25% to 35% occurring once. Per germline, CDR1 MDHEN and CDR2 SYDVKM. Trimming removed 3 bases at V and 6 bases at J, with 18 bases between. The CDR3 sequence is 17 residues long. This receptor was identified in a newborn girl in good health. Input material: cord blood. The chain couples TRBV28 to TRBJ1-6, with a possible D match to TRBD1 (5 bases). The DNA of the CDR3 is TGTGCCAGCAGTTTCCAAAGTCCCGGGGCCTCTAATTCACCCCTCCACTTT. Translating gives CASSFQSPGASNSPLHF.